The 15 T cell receptor beta chains reported below all come from one sample, sequenced in a study of T-cell memory formation after mild COVID-19. TCRdb reprocessed the 5' RACE reads via MiXCR and lists one record per CDR3 protein. The table shows about 110,000 distinct CDR3 sequences, with about 15% occurring only once. The sample was PBMCs or a T cell subset sorted from them (not recorded which). Receptors were obtained from an adult woman who had mild COVID-19 (a few samples of this study predate the infection). Cell type and time point are not known.

This clonotype was picked up a small number of times. The CDR3 sequence is CASSHELQGRNTEAFF. In nucleotides, the CDR3 is TGTGCCAGCAGCCACGAATTACAGGGTCGGAACACTGAAGCTTTCTTT. This sequence joins TRBV5-6 and TRBJ1-1, with a weak D call TRBD1 (6 bases). CDR3 size: 16 residues. Germline CDR1 and CDR2: SGHDT and YYEEEE. The germline V and J ends were trimmed by 4 bases and 1 base, with 17 bases remaining between them.

The sample holds many counts of this clonotype. The chain employs TRBV7-6 and TRBJ2-1; D unresolved. Trimming pared 5 bases from V and 8 bases from J, leaving 22 bases between. Germline CDR1 SGHVS, CDR2 FNYEAQ. This CDR3 region has 16 residues. The DNA of the CDR3 is TGTGCCAGCAGCCCCTTTGTCTTAGGAGAAGGCGATGAGCAGTTCTTC. Translation gives CASSPFVLGEGDEQFF.

CDR3 sequence: CASSEGSSGRGHQETQYF. The CDR3 DNA reads as TGTGCCAGCAGTGAAGGGTCTAGCGGGAGGGGTCACCAAGAGACCCAGTACTTC. The chain links TRBV25-1 to TRBJ2-5; 12 bases map to TRBD2. J was trimmed by 0 bases and V by 2 bases; bases with no gene match: 7. This CDR3 region has 18 residues. Per germline, CDR1 MGHDK and CDR2 SYGVNS.

This CDR3 reads CASSEESTDTQYF. CDR3 DNA sequence: TGTGCCAGCTCTGAGGAGAGCACAGATACGCAGTATTTT. The V gene is TRBV12-3 or TRBV12-4, the J gene TRBJ2-3; no reliable D call. This CDR3 is built from 13 residues. The V end was cut by 8 bases, the J end by 0 bases, with 9 bases between.

This chain links TRBV7-9 with TRBJ1-3; no definite D call. Trimming stripped 8 bases from V and 1 base from J, with 9 bases between. Germline V lookup: CDR1 SEHNR, CDR2 FQNEAQ (reference sequence). The CDR3 is made up of 13 amino acids. This CDR3 is CASLAPSGNTIYF. The DNA for the CDR3 is TGTGCCAGCTTAGCACCTTCTGGAAACACCATATATTTT.

This clonotype was detected only a few times. J is TRBJ2-1 and V is TRBV6-4; TRBD2 aligns across 10 bases. After removal of 2 bases from V and 4 bases from J, the junction contained 5 bases not matched to a gene. From germline, CDR1 is MRHNA and CDR2 SNTAGT. This CDR3 contains 16 residues. The CDR3 spells CASSDRTSGDYNEQFF. The CDR3 DNA sequence: TGTGCCAGCAGTGACCGGACTAGCGGAGATTACAATGAGCAGTTCTTC.

The CDR3 nucleotides read TGTGCCAGCAGTACAGGGTATCTTCAGCCCCAGCATTTT. It is translated as CASSTGYLQPQHF. This chain uses TRBV6-6 with TRBJ1-5, with TRBD1 as a possible D gene (6 bases). V was clipped by 5 bases and J by 6 bases, with 11 bases between them. The germline gives CDR1 MNHNY, CDR2 SVGAGI (reference sequence). The CDR3 is 13 residues long.

The chain links TRBV6-5 to TRBJ2-7, with 8 bases fitting TRBD1. Germline V gene data show CDR1 as MNHEY and CDR2 as SVGAGI. The CDR3 has 15 amino acids. J lost 1 base, V lost 4 bases, and 6 bases had no gene match. DNA of the CDR3: TGTGCCAGCAGTTTGGGACAGGTTTCGTCCTACGAGCAGTACTTC. Amino acid sequence: CASSLGQVSSYEQYF.

In nucleotides, the CDR3 is TGTGCCAGCAGCTATAACAGGGATAAACGCAATGAGCAGTTCTTC. It yields the protein CASSYNRDKRNEQFF. The rearrangement uses TRBV7-6 and TRBJ2-1; TRBD1 might be the D (6 bases). Trimming pared 4 bases from V and 6 bases from J, leaving 16 bases between. This CDR3 has 15 residues. Per the germline V gene, CDR1 is SGHVS and CDR2 is FNYEAQ.

This clonotype appeared a few times. The rearrangement links TRBV20-1 to TRBJ1-1, with D perhaps TRBD1 (6 bases). Trimming shortened V by 6 bases and J by 0 bases, and 11 bases separated the two germline ends. The CDR3 loop spans 13 amino acids. Germline-derived CDR1 and CDR2 are DFQATT and SNEGSKA (reference sequence). The CDR3 bases are TGCAGTGCCGAAGACAGGTTGAACACTGAAGCTTTCTTT. Amino acids: CSAEDRLNTEAFF.

The genes are TRBV4-3 and TRBJ2-1; D call uncertain. With 1 base removed from V and 10 bases from J, the gap between germline ends came to 11 bases. The CDR3 has 13 residues. From germline, CDR1 is LGHNA and CDR2 YSLEER. CDR3 sequence (DNA): TGCGCCAGCAGCCAAGGACATCGATGGGAGCAGTTCTTC. Residues: CASSQGHRWEQFF.

This chain joins TRBV10-3 and TRBJ2-5, with 9 bases identical to TRBD1. J gave up 0 bases and V 4 bases, and 6 bases lay outside the gene matches. This CDR3 spans 16 amino acids. Germline-derived CDR1 and CDR2 are ENHRY and SYGVKD. The CDR3 protein is CAISGDRASYQETQYF. The CDR3 DNA reads as TGTGCCATCAGTGGGGACAGGGCTTCGTACCAAGAGACCCAGTACTTC.

J is TRBJ2-3 and V is TRBV20-1; D might be TRBD2 (6 bases). The CDR3 is made up of 19 amino acids. Germline CDR1 is DFQATT and CDR2 is SNEGSKA (reference sequence). Trimming removed 5 bases from V and 2 bases from J, with 29 bases in between. The CDR3 bases are TGCAGTGCTCAGAGTTGGAGGGCCCTCACGGATGTATACACAGATACGCAGTATTTT. It encodes CSAQSWRALTDVYTDTQYF.

This clonotype has more than one count but fewer than ten. The genes are TRBV11-2 and TRBJ2-1; TRBD2 matches at 8 bases. CDR3 size: 15 residues. The junction had 11 bases not matched to a gene; V was cut back by 8 bases and J by 5 bases. CDR1 is SGHAT, CDR2 FQNNGV, per germline. As DNA, the CDR3 is TGTGCCAGCCGAGCGGGGGCGGGAGGACACAATGAGCAGTTCTTC. Protein sequence: CASRAGAGGHNEQFF.

The chain combines TRBV5-5 with TRBJ2-7; D not resolved. The CDR3 contains 13 residues. Between the trimmed V and J ends, which lost 6 bases and 5 bases, there was a span of 15 bases. Germline V gives CDR1 SGHKS, CDR2 YYEKEE (reference sequence). The CDR3 DNA reads as TGTGCCAGCACCACCCTCCAGCCCGACGAGCAGTACTTC. This gives the protein CASTTLQPDEQYF. Based on the CDR3 plus reference TRBV5-5 and TRBJ2-7, the full variable domain is DAGVTQSPTHLIKTRGQQVTLRCSPISGHKSVSWYQQVLGQGPQFIFQYYEKEERGRGNFPDRFSARQFPNYSSELNVNALLLGDSALYLCASTTLQPDEQYFGPGTRLTVT.